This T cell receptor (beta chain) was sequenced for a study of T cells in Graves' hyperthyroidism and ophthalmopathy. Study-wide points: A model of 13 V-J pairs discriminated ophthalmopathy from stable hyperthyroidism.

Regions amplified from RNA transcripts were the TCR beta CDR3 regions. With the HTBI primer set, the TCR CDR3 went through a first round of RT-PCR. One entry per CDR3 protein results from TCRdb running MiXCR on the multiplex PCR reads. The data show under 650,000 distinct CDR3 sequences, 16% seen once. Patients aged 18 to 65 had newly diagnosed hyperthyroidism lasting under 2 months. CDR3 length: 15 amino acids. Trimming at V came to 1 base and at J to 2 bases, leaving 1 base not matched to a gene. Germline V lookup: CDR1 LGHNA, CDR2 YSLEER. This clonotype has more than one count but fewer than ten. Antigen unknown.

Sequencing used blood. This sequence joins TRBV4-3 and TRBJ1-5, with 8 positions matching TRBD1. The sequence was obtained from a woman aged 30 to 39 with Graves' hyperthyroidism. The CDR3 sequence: CASSQVDRGNQPQHF. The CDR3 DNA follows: TGCGCCAGCAGCCAAGTGGACAGGGGCAATCAGCCCCAGCATTTT.